This TCR beta chain was sequenced during a study of T cell changes during pregnancy in multiple sclerosis. The repertoire was sequenced with immunoSEQ multiplex PCR; TCRdb's copy has only in-frame clones and lacks some. The sample contains over 90,000 clones, 90% of which appear only once. CDR3 length: 16 amino acids. CDR1 is LNHDA and CDR2 is SQIVND in the germline V gene (reference sequence). Trimming stripped 6 bases from V and 0 bases from J, with 16 bases between. The receptor was derived from a female donor in good health, enrolled as a control in a pregnancy study. The chain uses TRBV19 and TRBJ2-3; weak D call: TRBD1 (6 bases). Sample: peripheral blood, taken in the second trimester of pregnancy. CDR3 coding DNA: TGTGCCAGTAGCTCCCGAGGACAGTACAGCACAGATACGCAGTATTTT. Residues: CASSSRGQYSTDTQYF.